This T cell receptor (beta chain) stems from a study of fetal regulatory T cell absence and autoimmunity. The CDR3 runs to 14 residues. CDR1 and CDR2 from the germline V gene are SGHVS and FQNEAQ. The germline V and J ends were trimmed by 0 bases and 2 bases, with 5 bases remaining between them. The data were produced by immunoSEQ multiplex PCR, yet TCRdb's version contains in-frame clones alone and is incomplete. The top ten hold roughly 2% of the sample, which has 95,000 or so clones, around 72% seen once. Material: pancreas tissue. The TCR sequence derives from a male donor with IPEX syndrome. The chain has TRBV7-8 and TRBJ2-1; a possible D gene is TRBD2 (5 bases). In DNA form, the CDR3 reads TGTGCCAGCAGCTTAGCTAGCGCCTACAATGAGCAGTTCTTC. Encoded protein: CASSLASAYNEQFF.